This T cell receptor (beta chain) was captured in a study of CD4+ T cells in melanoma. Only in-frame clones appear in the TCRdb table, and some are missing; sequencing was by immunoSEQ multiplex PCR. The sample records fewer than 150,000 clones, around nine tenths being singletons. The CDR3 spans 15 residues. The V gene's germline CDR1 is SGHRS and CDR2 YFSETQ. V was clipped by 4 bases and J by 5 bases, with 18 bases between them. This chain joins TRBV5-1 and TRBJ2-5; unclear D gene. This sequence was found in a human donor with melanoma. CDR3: CASSRAPGLGETQYF. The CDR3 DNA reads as TGCGCCAGCAGCCGGGCCCCGGGCCTGGGGGAGACCCAGTACTTC. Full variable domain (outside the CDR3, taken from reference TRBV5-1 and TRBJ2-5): KAGVTQTPRYLIKTRGQQVTLSCSPISGHRSVSWYQQTPGQGLQFLFEYFSETQRNKGNFPGRFSGRQFSNSRSEMNVSTLELGDSALYLCASSRAPGLGETQYFGPGTRLLVL.